Listed below are T cell receptor beta chains from one sample, sequenced in a study of blood T cell repertoires in COVID-19. The assay was immunoSEQ multiplex PCR, and TCRdb's table has in-frame clones only and misses some. The data hold about 66,000 clones, with roughly 91% observed a single time. The sequenced sample was peripheral blood. The receptors shown here come from a man between 60 and 75 years old with acute or convalescent COVID-19. CDR3s include the opening cysteine and the closing phenylalanine or tryptophan. Each record gives: J gene, V gene, CDR3 protein.

J: TRBJ1-6; V: TRBV30; CDR3: CAWRDRADSPLHF
J: TRBJ2-5; V: TRBV19; CDR3: CASSLLRGETQYF
J: TRBJ2-2; V: TRBV24-1; CDR3: CAIGTGDTGELFF
J: TRBJ1-1; V: TRBV18; CDR3: CASSPPGGREAFF
J: TRBJ1-1; V: TRBV5-1; CDR3: CASSLRGQGATEAFF
J: TRBJ1-1; V: TRBV20-1; CDR3: CSASNSDRGNTEAFF
J: TRBJ1-5; V: TRBV11-2; CDR3: CASPAGKALSNQPQHF
J: TRBJ2-5; V: TRBV30; CDR3: CAWSPESGETQYF
J: TRBJ2-7; V: TRBV21-1; CDR3: CASSSYSTGGYEQYF
J: TRBJ1-3; V: TRBV6-1; CDR3: CASSETQYYRNTIYF
J: TRBJ2-5; V: TRBV6-6; CDR3: CASSYSSGPSETQYF
J: TRBJ2-1; V: TRBV19; CDR3: CASSMGGKNNNEQFF
J: TRBJ1-4; V: TRBV7-9; CDR3: CASSPAGILNEKLFF
J: TRBJ2-1; V: TRBV18; CDR3: CASSPGQAGVGSSYNEQFF
J: TRBJ1-3; V: TRBV7-8; CDR3: CASAQGGSGNTIYF
J: TRBJ1-2; V: TRBV7-9; CDR3: CASSLSSLYGYTF
J: TRBJ2-2; V: TRBV3-1/TRBV3-2; CDR3: CASSQVSQGSRDGELFF
J: TRBJ1-4; V: TRBV3-1/TRBV3-2; CDR3: CASSRRGFEKLFF
J: TRBJ1-2; V: TRBV5-5; CDR3: CASSDAANYGYTF
J: TRBJ1-2; V: TRBV10-2; CDR3: CASSESGGVNYGYTF
J: TRBJ2-7; V: TRBV6-5; CDR3: CASRWDRSSYEQYF
J: TRBJ2-1; V: TRBV9; CDR3: CASSVGQGVGGEQFF
J: TRBJ2-6; V: TRBV3-1/TRBV3-2; CDR3: CASSQDGTGGRGANVLTF
J: TRBJ2-1; V: TRBV24-1; CDR3: CATSDPGTGLNEQFF
J: TRBJ2-5; V: TRBV7-8; CDR3: CASSKQGPQETQYF
J: TRBJ2-5; V: TRBV2; CDR3: CASRPPTSGGYETQYF
J: TRBJ2-5; V: TRBV25-1; CDR3: CASSEPKFRGGRGETQYF
J: TRBJ1-2; V: TRBV18; CDR3: CASSPDRGSGYTF
J: TRBJ1-6; V: TRBV19; CDR3: CASSDRTGATLSPLHF
J: TRBJ2-3; V: TRBV5-1; CDR3: CASSLVGVITDTQYF
J: TRBJ1-1; V: TRBV29-1; CDR3: CSALQGNTEAFF
J: TRBJ1-2; V: TRBV2; CDR3: CASSSVDGYTF
J: TRBJ1-5; V: TRBV2; CDR3: CASNLHVEDSNQPQHF
J: TRBJ1-2; V: TRBV2; CDR3: CASRANREINYGYTF
J: TRBJ2-1; V: TRBV5-1; CDR3: CASSSDYTRYFNEQFF
J: TRBJ1-5; V: TRBV7-9; CDR3: CASSFESQPQHF
J: TRBJ2-3; V: TRBV7-2; CDR3: CASSLVPSGGFTDTQYF
J: TRBJ1-1; V: TRBV3-1/TRBV3-2; CDR3: CASSPRRDMSTEAFF
J: TRBJ2-7; V: TRBV7-2; CDR3: CASSKARATGEQYF
J: TRBJ1-1; V: TRBV30; CDR3: CAWSADLNTEAFF